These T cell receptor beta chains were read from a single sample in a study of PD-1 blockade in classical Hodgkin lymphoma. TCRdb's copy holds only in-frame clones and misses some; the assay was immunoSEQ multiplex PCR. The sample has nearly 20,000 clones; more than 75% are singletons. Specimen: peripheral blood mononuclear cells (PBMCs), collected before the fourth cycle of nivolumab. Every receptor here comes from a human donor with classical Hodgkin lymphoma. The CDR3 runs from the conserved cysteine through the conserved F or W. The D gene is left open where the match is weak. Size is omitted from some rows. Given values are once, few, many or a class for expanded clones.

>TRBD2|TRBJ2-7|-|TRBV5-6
TGTGCCAGCAGCACCCGGCGACTAGCGGGATTGGAGCAGTACTTC
CASSTRRLAGLEQYF
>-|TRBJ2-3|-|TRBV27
TGTGCCAGCAATCGGGGGGCCCCTTCCCTCACAGATACGCAGTATTTT
CASNRGAPSLTDTQYF
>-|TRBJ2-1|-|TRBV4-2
TGTGCCAGCAGCCAAGCCGGCCTCCCAAAGAGCTCCTACAATGAGCAGTTCTTC
CASSQAGLPKSSYNEQFF
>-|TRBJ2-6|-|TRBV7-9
TGTGCCGGGTCTGGGGCCAACGTCCTGACTTTC
CAGSGANVLTF
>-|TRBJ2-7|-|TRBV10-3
TGTGCCATCAGGTCCCGCGACAACTACGAGCAGTACTTC
CAIRSRDNYEQYF
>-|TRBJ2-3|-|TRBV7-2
TGTGCCAGCAGCCCTACGTCGGCATCAGATACGCAGTATTTT
CASSPTSASDTQYF
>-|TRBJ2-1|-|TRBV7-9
TGTGCCAGCAGCTTAGATTCCCCGGGGCAGTTCTTC
CASSLDSPGQFF
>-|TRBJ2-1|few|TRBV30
TGTGCCTGGAGTGGTGGGAACTTCAATGAGCAGTTCTTC
CAWSGGNFNEQFF
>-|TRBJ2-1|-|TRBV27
TGTGCCAGCAGTTTATCGGTGACAGGCAATGAGCAGTTCTTC
CASSLSVTGNEQFF
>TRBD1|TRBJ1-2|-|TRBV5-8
TGTGCCAGCAGCTTGGGGGGGACAGGTGATCACTATGGCTACACCTTC
CASSLGGTGDHYGYTF
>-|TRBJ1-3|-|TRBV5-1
TGCGCCAGCAGCTTATCAGGGGCATCCTCTGGAAACACCATATATTTT
CASSLSGASSGNTIYF
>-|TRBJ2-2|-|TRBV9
TGTGCCAGCAGCGTAGGAGGCCCCGGGGAGCTGTTTTTT
CASSVGGPGELFF
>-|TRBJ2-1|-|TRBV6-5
TGTGCCAGCAGTTATTCGAGGGGGGGTTCCAATGAGCAGTTCTTC
CASSYSRGGSNEQFF
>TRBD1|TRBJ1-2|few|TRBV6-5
TGTGCCAGCAGGGGTGCCGGGACAGTCTACACCTTC
CASRGAGTVYTF
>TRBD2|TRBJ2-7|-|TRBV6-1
TGTGCCAGCAGTGATGGGTTAGCGGGGGGCTACGAGCAGTACTTC
CASSDGLAGGYEQYF
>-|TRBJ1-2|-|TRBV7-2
TGTGCCAGCAACGACAGGAACCAAGCTAACTATGGCTACACCTTC
CASNDRNQANYGYTF
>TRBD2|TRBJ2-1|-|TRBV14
TGTGCCAGCAGCCAAGAAAAGCGGGGGCTAATTTATTATGAGCAGTTCTTC
CASSQEKRGLIYYEQFF
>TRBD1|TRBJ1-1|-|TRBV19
TGTGCCAGTAGTGCGGACAGGGGGAGAGCTTTCTTT
CASSADRGRAFF
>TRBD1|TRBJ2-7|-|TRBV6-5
TGTGCCAGCAGTTACCCCCCGGGACAGGGAGAATACGAGCAGTACTTC
CASSYPPGQGEYEQYF
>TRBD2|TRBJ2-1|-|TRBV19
TGTGCCAGTAGTATAGTGGCGGGACTATCCGACAGTGAGCAGTTCTTC
CASSIVAGLSDSEQFF
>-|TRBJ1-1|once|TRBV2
TGTGCCAGCAGTGACAGGGAGGATATCCGGAACACTGAAGCTTTCTTT
CASSDREDIRNTEAFF
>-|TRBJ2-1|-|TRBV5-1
TGCGCCAGCAGCTTGGACCGCAGGATACTATACAATGAGCAGTTCTTC
CASSLDRRILYNEQFF
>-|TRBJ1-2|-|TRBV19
TGTGCCAGTAGTATACGAGCTAACTATGGCTACACCTTC
CASSIRANYGYTF
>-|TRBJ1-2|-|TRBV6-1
TGTGCCAGCAGTGACCTACAGCTAAGACGGGGCTACACCTTC
CASSDLQLRRGYTF
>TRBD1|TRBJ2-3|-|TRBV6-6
TGTGCCAGCAGTTACTCGAGGGGGCCGGATACGCAGTATTTT
CASSYSRGPDTQYF
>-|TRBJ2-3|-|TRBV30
TGTGCCTGGAGTCCGTTAGATACGCAGTATTTT
CAWSPLDTQYF
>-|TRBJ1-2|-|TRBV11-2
TGTGCCAGCAGCGAGACACAGGGTCCTTTTAACTATGGCTACACCTTC
CASSETQGPFNYGYTF
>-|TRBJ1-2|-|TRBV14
TGTGCCAGCAGCCAAGTAGGTGGCAGGGCGGAAGGCTACACCTTC
CASSQVGGRAEGYTF
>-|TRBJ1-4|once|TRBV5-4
TGTGCCAGCAGCTTTGGGCCTGAAAAACTGTTTTTT
CASSFGPEKLFF
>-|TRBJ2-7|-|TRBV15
TGTGCCACCAGCAGAGCTGGGCCGGCTCTGCAGTACTTC
CATSRAGPALQYF
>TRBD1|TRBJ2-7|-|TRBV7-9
TGTGCCAGCAGCTCGGGACAGCTGGAGCAGTACTTC
CASSSGQLEQYF